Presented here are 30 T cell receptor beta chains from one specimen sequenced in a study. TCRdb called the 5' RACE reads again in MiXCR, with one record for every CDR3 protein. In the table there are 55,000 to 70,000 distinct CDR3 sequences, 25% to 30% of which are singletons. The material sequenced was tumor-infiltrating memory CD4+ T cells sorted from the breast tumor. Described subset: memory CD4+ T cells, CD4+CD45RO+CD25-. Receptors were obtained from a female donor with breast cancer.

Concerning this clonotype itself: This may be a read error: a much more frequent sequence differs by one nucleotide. CDR3: CASNSNGGTSTAAFF. The CDR3 DNA is TGCGCCAGCAACTCAAACGGGGGGACGAGTACTGCAGCTTTCTTT. The V and J genes are TRBV4-3 and TRBJ1-1; TRBD1 might be the D (5 bases). The germline gives CDR1 LGHNA, CDR2 YSLEER. CDR3 length: 15 amino acids.

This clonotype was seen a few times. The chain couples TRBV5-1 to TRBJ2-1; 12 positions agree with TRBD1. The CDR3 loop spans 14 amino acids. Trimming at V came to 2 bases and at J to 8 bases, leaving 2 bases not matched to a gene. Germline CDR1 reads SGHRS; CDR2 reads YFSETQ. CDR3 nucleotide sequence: TGCGCCAGCAGCTTCGGGACAGGGGGCGATGAGCAGTTCTTC. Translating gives CASSFGTGGDEQFF. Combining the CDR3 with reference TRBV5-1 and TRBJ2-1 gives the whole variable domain KAGVTQTPRYLIKTRGQQVTLSCSPISGHRSVSWYQQTPGQGLQFLFEYFSETQRNKGNFPGRFSGRQFSNSRSEMNVSTLELGDSALYLCASSFGTGGDEQFFGPGTRLTVL.

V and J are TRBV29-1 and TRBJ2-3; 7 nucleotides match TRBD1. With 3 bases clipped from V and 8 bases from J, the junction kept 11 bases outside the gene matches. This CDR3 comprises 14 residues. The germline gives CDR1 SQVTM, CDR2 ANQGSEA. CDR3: CSVDDRAIEGTQYF. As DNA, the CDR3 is TGCAGCGTTGATGACAGGGCCATCGAAGGTACGCAGTATTTT.

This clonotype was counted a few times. The CDR3 reads CATSDFHGVAFF. CDR3 sequence (DNA): TGTGCCACCAGTGATTTTCATGGCGTAGCTTTCTTT. J is TRBJ1-1 and V is TRBV24-1; no clear D gene. The ends were cut back, 1 base at V and 10 bases at J, with 9 bases in the middle. The length of the CDR3 is 12 residues. CDR1 KGHDR and CDR2 SFDVKD come from the germline V gene.

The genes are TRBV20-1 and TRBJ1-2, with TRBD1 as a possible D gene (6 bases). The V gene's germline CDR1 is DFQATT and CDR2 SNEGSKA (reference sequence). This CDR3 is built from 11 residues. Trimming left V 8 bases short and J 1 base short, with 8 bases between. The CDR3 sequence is CSRQDNYGYTF. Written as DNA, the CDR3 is TGCAGTAGACAGGATAACTATGGCTACACCTTC.

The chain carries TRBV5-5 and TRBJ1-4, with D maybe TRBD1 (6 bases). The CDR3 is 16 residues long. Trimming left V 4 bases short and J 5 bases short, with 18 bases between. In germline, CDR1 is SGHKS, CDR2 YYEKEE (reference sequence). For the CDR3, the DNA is TGTGCCAGCAGCCCCGGGGTTACAAGGGGGAATGAAAAACTGTTTTTT. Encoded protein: CASSPGVTRGNEKLFF.

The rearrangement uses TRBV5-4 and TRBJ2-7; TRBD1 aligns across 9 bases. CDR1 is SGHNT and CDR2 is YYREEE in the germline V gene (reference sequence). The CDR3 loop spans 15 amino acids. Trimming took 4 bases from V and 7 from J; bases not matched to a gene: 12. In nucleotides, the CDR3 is TGTGCCAGCAGCCAGGGGGGGGACAGGGTGTTTGAGCAGTACTTC. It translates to CASSQGGDRVFEQYF.

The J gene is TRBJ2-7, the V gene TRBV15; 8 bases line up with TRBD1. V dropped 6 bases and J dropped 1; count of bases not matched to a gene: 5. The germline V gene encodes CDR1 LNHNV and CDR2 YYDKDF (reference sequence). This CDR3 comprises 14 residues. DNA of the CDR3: TGTGCCACCAGGGACAGGGAGCAATCCTACGAGCAGTACTTC. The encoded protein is CATRDREQSYEQYF. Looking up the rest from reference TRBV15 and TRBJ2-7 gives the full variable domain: DAMVIQNPRYQVTQFGKPVTLSCSQTLNHNVMYWYQQKSSQAPKLLFHYYDKDFNNEADTPDNFQSRRPNTSFCFLDIRSPGLGDTAMYLCATRDREQSYEQYFGPGTRLTVT.

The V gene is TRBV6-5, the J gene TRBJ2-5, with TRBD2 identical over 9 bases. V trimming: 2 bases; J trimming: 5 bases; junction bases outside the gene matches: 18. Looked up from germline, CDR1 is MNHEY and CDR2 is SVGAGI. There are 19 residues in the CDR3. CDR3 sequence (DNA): TGTGCCAGCAGTTACCGATCCTCAACGGCGGGAGGGCCCCAGGAGACCCAGTACTTC. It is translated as CASSYRSSTAGGPQETQYF.

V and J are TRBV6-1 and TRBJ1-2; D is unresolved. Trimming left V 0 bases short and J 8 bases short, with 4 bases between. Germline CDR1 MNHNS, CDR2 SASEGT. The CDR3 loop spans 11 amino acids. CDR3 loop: CASSEARGYTF. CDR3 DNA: TGTGCCAGCAGTGAAGCCCGAGGCTACACCTTC.

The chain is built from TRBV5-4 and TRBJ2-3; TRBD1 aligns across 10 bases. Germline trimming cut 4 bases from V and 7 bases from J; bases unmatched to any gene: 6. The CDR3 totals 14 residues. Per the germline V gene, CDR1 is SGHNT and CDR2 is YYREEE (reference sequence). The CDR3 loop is CASSGGDRGNTQYF. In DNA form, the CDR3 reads TGTGCCAGCAGCGGGGGGGACAGGGGAAATACGCAGTATTTT.

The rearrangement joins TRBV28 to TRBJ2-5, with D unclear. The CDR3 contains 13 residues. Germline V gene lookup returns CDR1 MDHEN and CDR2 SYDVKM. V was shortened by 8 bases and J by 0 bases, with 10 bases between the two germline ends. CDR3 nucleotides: TGTGCCAGCCAGGAGAGATACCAAGAGACCCAGTACTTC. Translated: CASQERYQETQYF.

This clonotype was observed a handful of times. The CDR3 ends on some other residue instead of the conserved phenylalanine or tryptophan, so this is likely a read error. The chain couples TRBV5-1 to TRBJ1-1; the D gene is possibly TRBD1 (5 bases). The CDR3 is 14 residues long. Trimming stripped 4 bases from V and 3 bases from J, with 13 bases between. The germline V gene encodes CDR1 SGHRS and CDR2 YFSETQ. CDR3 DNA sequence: TGCGCCAGCAGCCTTCAGGGTGTGGACACTGAAGCTTTCTCT. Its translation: CASSLQGVDTEAFS.

CDR3 in DNA: TGTGCCAGCCGATTCGACCTATCGAACAAAAACATTCAGTACTTC. It is translated as CASRFDLSNKNIQYF. V is TRBV2 and J is TRBJ2-4; D gene ambiguous. Germline V CDR1 and CDR2: SNHLY, FYNNEI. Trimming left V 8 bases short and J 3 bases short, with 17 bases between. CDR3 length: 15 amino acids.

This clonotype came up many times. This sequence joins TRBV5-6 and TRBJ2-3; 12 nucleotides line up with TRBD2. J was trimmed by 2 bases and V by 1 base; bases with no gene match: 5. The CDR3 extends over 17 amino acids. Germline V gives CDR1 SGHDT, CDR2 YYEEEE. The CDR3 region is CASSLLGLAGYTDTQYF. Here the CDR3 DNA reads TGTGCCAGCAGCTTGTTGGGACTAGCGGGCTACACAGATACGCAGTATTTT.

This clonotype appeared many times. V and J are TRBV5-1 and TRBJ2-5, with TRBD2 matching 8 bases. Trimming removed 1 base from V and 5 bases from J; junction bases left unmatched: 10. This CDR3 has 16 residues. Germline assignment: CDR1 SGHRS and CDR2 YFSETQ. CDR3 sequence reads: CASSLSRGGRTETQYF. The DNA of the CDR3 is TGCGCCAGCAGCTTGTCACGGGGGGGCCGGACTGAGACCCAGTACTTC.

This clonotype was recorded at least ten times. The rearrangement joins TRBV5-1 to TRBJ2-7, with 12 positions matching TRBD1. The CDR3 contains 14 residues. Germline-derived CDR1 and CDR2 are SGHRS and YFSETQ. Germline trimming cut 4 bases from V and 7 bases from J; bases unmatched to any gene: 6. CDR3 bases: TGCGCCAGCAGCCACGGGACAGGGGGCGAAGAGCAGTACTTC. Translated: CASSHGTGGEEQYF.

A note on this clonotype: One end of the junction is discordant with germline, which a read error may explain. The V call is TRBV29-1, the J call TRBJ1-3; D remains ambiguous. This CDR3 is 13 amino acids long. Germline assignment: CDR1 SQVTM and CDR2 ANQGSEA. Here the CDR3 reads CSVDGGSGDTIYF. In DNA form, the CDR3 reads TGCAGCGTTGATGGCGGGAGTGGAGACACCATATATTTT.

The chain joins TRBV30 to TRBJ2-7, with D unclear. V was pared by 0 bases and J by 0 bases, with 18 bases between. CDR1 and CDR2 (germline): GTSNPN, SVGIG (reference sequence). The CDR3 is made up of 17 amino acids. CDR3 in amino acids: CAWSVYTGDSSSYEQYF. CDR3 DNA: TGTGCCTGGAGTGTATATACGGGCGACTCGTCCTCCTACGAGCAGTACTTC. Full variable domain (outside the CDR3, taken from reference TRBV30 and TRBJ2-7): SQTIHQWPATLVQPVGSPLSLECTVEGTSNPNLYWYRQAAGRGLQLLFYSVGIGQISSEVPQNLSASRPQDRQFILSSKKLLLSDSGFYLCAWSVYTGDSSSYEQYFGPGTRLTVT.

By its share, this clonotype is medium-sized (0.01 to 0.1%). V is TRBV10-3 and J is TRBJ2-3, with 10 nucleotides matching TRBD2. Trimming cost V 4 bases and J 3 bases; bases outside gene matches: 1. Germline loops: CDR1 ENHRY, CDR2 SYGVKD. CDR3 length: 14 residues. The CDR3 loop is CAISGTSGTDTQYF. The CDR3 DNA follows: TGTGCCATCAGTGGGACTAGCGGTACAGATACGCAGTATTTT.

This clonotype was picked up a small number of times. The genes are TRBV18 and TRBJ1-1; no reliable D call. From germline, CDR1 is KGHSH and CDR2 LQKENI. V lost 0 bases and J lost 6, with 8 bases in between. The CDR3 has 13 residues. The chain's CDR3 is CASSPPSSAEAFF. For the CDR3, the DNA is TGTGCCAGCTCACCACCAAGTTCTGCTGAAGCTTTCTTT.

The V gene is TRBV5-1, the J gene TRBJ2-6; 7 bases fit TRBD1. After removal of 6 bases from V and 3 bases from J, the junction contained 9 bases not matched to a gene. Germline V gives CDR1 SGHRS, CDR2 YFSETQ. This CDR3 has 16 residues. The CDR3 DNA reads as TGCGCCAGCACCGACAGGGCTCTTGATGGGGCCAACGTCCTGACTTTC. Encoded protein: CASTDRALDGANVLTF.

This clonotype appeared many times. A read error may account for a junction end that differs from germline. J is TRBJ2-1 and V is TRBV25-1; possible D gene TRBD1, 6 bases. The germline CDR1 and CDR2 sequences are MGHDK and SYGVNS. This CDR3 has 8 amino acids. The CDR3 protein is CACRGDPF. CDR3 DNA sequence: TGTGCCTGCAGGGGAGACCCCTTC.

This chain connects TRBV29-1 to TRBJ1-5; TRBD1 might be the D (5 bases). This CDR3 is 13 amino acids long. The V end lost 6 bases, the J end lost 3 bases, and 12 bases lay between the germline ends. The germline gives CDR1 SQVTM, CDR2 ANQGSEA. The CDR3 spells CSVGTATNQPQHF. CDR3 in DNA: TGCAGCGTGGGGACGGCGACCAATCAGCCCCAGCATTTT.

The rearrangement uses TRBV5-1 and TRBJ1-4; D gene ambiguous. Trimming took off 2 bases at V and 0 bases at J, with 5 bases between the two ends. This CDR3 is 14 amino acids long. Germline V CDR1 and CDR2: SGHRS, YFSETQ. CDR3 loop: CASSFEPTNEKLFF. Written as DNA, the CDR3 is TGCGCCAGCAGCTTTGAACCAACTAATGAAAAACTGTTTTTT.

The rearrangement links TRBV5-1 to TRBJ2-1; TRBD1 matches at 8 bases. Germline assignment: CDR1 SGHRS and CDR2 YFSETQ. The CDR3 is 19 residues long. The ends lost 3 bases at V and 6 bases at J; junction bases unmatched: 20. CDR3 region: CASSWKTGVSSAGGNEQFF. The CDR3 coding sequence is TGCGCCAGCAGCTGGAAGACAGGGGTTTCATCAGCGGGTGGCAATGAGCAGTTCTTC.

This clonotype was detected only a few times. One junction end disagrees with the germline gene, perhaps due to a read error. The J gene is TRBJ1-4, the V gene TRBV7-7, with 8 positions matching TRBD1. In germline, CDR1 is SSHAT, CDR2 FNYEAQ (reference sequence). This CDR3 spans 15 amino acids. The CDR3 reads CASSPTGAAGEKLFF. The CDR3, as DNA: TGTGCTAGCAGTCCGACAGGGGCGGCTGGTGAAAAACTGTTTTTT.

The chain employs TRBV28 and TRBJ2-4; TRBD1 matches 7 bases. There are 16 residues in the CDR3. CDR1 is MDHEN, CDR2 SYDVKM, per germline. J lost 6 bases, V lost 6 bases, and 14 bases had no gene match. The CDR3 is CASREYRGSWANIQYF. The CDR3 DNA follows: TGTGCCAGCAGAGAGTACAGGGGTAGTTGGGCAAACATTCAGTACTTC.

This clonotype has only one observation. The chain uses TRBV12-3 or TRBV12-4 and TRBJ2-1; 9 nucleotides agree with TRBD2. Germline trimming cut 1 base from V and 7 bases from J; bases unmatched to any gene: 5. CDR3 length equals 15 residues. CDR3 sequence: CASSLGGGRANEQFF. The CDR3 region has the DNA TGTGCCAGCAGTTTAGGGGGCGGGAGGGCGAATGAGCAGTTCTTC.

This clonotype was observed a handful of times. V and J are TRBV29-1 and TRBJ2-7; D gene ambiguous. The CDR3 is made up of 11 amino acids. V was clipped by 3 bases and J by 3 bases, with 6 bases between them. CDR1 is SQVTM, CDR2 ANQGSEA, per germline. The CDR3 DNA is TGCAGCGTTGATACCAGCTACGAGCAGTACTTC. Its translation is CSVDTSYEQYF.